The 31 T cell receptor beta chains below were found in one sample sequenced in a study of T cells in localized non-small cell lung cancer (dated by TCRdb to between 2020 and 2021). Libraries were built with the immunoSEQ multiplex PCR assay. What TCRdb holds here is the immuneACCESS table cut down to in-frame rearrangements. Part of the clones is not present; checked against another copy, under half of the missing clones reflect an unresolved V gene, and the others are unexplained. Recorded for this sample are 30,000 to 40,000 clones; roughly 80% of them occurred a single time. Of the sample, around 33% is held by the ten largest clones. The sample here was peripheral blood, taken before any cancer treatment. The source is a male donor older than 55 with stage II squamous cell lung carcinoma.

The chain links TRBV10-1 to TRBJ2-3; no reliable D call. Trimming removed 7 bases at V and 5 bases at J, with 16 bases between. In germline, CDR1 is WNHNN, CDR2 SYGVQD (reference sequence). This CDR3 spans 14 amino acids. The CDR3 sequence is CASTQTPPQDTQYF. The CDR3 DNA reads TGCGCCAGCACCCAGACACCTCCCCAAGATACGCAGTATTTT.

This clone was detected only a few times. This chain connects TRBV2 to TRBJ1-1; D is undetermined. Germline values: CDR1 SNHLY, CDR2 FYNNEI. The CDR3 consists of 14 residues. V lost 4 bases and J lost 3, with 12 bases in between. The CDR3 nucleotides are TGTGCCAGCAGTGTATTTGGTCGGGACACTGAAGCTTTCTTT. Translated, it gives CASSVFGRDTEAFF.

The CDR3 sequence is CASSSSEDSSKHF. CDR3 nucleotide sequence: TGTGCCAGCAGCTCCTCAGAGGACAGCAGCAAGCATTTT. The chain has TRBV2 and TRBJ1-5; the D gene is possibly TRBD1 (6 bases). Germline assignment: CDR1 SNHLY and CDR2 FYNNEI. V was clipped by 6 bases and J by 14 bases, with 20 bases between them. The CDR3 has 13 amino acids.

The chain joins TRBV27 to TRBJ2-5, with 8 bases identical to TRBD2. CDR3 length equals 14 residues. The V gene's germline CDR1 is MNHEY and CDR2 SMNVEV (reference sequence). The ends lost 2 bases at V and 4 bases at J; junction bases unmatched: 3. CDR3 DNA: TGTGCCAGCAGTTTAAGCGGGAGCGGAGAGACCCAGTACTTC. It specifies CASSLSGSGETQYF.

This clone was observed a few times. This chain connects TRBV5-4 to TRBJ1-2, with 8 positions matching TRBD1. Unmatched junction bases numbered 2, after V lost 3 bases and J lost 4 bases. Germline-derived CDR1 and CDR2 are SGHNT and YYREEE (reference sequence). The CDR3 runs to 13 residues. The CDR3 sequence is CASSYQGAYGYTF. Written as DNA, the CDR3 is TGTGCCAGCAGCTACCAGGGGGCCTATGGCTACACCTTC.

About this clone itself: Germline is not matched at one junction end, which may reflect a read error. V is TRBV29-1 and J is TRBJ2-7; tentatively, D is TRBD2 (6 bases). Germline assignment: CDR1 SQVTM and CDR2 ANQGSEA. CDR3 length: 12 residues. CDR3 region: CSVKEAGYEQYF. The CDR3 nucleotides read TGCAGCGTTAAAGAGGCGGGGTACGAGCAGTACTTC.

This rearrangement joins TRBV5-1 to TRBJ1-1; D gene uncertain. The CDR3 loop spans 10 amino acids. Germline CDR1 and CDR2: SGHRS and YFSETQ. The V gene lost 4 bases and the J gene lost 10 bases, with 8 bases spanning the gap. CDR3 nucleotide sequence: TGCGCCAGCAGCCTTGGAGGAGCTTTCTTT. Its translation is CASSLGGAFF.

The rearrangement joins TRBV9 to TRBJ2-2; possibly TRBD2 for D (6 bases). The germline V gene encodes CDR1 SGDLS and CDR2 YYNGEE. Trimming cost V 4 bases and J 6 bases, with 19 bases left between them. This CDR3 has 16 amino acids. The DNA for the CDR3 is TGTGCCAGCAGCACCCGAGGTAGCGCGGGGTCCGGGGAGCTGTTTTTT. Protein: CASSTRGSAGSGELFF.

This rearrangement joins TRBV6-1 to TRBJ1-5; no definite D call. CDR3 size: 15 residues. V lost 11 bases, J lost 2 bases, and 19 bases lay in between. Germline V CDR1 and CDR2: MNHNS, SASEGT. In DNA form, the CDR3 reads TGTGCCGGTACCCCAAGGGTGGGAGGCAATCAGCCCCAGCATTTT. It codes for CAGTPRVGGNQPQHF.

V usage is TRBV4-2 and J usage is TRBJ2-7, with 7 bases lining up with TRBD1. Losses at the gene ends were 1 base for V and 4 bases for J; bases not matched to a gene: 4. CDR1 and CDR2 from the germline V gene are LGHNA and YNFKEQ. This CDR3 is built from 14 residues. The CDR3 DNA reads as TGTGCCAGCAGCCAAGTCGGGACAGAGTACGAGCAGTACTTC. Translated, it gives CASSQVGTEYEQYF.

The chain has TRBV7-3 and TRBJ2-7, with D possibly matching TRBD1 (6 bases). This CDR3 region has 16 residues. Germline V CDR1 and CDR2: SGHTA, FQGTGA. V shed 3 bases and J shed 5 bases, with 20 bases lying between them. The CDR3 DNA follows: TGTGCCAGCAGCTTTGCCCCCACAGGGTTTCTCGACGAGCAGTACTTC. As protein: CASSFAPTGFLDEQYF.

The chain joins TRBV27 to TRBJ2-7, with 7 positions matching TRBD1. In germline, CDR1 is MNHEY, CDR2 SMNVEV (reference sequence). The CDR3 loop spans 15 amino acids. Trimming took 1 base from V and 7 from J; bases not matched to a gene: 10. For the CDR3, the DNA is TGTGCCAGCAGTTTATGGGGGACAGCTACGGGTGAGCAGTACTTC. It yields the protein CASSLWGTATGEQYF.

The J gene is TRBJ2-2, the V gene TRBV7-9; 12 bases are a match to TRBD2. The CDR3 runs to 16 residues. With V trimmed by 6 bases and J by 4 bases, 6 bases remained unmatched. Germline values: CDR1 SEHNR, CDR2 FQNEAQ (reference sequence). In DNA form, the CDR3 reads TGTGCCAGCAGAGCTGGACTAGCGGGATTCACCGGGGAGCTGTTTTTT. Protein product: CASRAGLAGFTGELFF.

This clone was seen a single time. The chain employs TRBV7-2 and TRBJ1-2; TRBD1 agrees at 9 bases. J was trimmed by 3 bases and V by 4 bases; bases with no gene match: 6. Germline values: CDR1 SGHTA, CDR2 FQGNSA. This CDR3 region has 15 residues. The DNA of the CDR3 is TGTGCCAGCAGCTCAATCCGACAGGGGGACTATGGCTACACCTTC. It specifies CASSSIRQGDYGYTF. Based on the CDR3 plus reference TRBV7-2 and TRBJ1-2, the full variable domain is GAGVSQSPSNKVTEKGKDVELRCDPISGHTALYWYRQSLGQGLEFLIYFQGNSAPDKSGLPSDRFSAERTGGSVSTLTIQRTQQEDSAVYLCASSSIRQGDYGYTFGSGTRLTVV.

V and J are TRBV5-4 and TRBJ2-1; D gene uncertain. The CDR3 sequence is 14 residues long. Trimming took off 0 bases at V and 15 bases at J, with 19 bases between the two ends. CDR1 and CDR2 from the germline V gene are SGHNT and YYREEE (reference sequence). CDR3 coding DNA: TGTGCCAGCAGCTTGGACCAAAAATTCGCCACCCCGTTCTTC. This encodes CASSLDQKFATPFF.

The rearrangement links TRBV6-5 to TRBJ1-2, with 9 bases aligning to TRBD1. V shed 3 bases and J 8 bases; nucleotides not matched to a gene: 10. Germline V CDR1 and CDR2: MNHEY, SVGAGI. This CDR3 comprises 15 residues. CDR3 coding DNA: TGTGCCAGCAGTTATGGGACAGGGACGCCCCCGGGCTACACCTTC. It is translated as CASSYGTGTPPGYTF.

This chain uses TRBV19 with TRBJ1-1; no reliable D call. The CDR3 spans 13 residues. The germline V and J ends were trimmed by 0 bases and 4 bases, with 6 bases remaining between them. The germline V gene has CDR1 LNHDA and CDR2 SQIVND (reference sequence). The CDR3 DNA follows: TGTGCCAGTAGTATAGACCTGGGCACTGAAGCTTTCTTT. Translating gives CASSIDLGTEAFF. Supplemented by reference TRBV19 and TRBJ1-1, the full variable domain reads DGGITQSPKYLFRKEGQNVTLSCEQNLNHDAMYWYRQDPGQGLRLIYYSQIVNDFQKGDIAEGYSVSREKKESFPLTVTSAQKNPTAFYLCASSIDLGTEAFFGQGTRLTVV.

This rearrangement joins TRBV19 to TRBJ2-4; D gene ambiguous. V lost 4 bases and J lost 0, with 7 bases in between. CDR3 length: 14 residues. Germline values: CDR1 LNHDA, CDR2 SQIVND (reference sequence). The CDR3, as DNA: TGTGCCAGTAGTAGGGCGGTAGCCAAAAACATTCAGTACTTC. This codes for CASSRAVAKNIQYF.

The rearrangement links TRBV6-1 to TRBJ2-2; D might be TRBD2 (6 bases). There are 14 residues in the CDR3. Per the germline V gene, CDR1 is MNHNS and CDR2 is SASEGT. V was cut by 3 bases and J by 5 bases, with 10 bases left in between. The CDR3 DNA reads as TGTGCCAGCAGTGATCGGAGGGTAACCGGGGAGCTGTTTTTT. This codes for CASSDRRVTGELFF.

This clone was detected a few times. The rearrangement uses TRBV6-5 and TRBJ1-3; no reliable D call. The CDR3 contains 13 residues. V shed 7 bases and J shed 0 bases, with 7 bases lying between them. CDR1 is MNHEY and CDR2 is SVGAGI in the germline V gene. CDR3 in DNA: TGTGCCAGCAAAAAGAGCTCTGGAAACACCATATATTTT. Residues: CASKKSSGNTIYF.

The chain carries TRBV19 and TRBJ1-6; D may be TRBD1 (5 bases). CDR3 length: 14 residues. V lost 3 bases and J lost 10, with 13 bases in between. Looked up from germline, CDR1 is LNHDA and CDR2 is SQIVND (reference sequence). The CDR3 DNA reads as TGTGCCAGTAGTATCCAGGGAAGGGAATCACCCCTCCACTTT. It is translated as CASSIQGRESPLHF. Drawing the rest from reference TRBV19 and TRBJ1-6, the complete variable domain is DGGITQSPKYLFRKEGQNVTLSCEQNLNHDAMYWYRQDPGQGLRLIYYSQIVNDFQKGDIAEGYSVSREKKESFPLTVTSAQKNPTAFYLCASSIQGRESPLHFGNGTRLTVT.

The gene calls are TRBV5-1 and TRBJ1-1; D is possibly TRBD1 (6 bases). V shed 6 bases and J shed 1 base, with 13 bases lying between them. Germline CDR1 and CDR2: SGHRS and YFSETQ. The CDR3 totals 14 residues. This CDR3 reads CASKEGTQNTEAFF. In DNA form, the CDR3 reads TGCGCCAGCAAAGAAGGGACACAGAACACTGAAGCTTTCTTT.

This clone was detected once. CDR3 sequence reads: CASSADRGANTGELFF. CDR3 bases: TGTGCCAGCAGCGCCGACAGGGGGGCGAACACCGGGGAGCTGTTTTTT. The chain has TRBV9 and TRBJ2-2, with 9 bases identical to TRBD1. V shed 3 bases, J shed 0 bases, and the junction held 3 bases outside the gene matches. The CDR3 sequence is 16 residues long. CDR1 is SGDLS and CDR2 is YYNGEE in the germline V gene.

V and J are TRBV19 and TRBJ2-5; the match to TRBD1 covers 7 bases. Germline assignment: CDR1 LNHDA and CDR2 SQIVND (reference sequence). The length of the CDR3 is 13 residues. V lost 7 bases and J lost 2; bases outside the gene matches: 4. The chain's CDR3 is CASTSGQQETQYF. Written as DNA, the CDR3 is TGTGCCAGTACCTCGGGACAGCAAGAGACCCAGTACTTC.

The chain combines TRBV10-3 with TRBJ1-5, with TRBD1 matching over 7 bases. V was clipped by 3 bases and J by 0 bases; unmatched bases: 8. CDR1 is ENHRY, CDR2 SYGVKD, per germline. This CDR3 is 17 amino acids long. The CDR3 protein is CAISDGRGGFSNQPQHF. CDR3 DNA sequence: TGTGCCATCAGTGATGGCAGGGGGGGCTTTAGCAATCAGCCCCAGCATTTT.

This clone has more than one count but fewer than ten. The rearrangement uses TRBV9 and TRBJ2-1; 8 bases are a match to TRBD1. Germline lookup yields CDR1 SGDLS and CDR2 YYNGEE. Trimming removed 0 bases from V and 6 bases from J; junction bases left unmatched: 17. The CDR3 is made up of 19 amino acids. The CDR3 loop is CASSVETGELGGMFNEQFF. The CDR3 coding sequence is TGTGCCAGCAGCGTAGAGACAGGGGAATTAGGGGGAATGTTCAATGAGCAGTTCTTC.

CDR3 coding DNA: TGCGCCAGCAGCCCCCGACTAGCGAATGAGCAGTTCTTC. Translated, it gives CASSPRLANEQFF. V is TRBV4-1 and J is TRBJ2-1, with 8 bases aligning to TRBD2. Unmatched junction bases numbered 3, after V lost 4 bases and J lost 7 bases. The CDR3 spans 13 residues. The germline V gene has CDR1 MGHRA and CDR2 YSYEKL.

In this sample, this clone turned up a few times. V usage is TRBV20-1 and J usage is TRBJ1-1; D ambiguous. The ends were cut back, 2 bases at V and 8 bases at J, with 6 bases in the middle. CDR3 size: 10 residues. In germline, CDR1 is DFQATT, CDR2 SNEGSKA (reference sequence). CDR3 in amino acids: CSARKTEAFF. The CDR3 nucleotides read TGCAGTGCTAGAAAAACCGAAGCTTTCTTT.

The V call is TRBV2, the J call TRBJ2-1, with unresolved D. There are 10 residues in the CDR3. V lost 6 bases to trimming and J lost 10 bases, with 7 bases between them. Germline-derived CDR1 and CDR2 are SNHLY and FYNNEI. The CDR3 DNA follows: TGTGCCAGCAGGTCTTCCGAGCAGTTCTTC. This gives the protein CASRSSEQFF. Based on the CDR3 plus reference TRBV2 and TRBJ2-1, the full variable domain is EPEVTQTPSHQVTQMGQEVILRCVPISNHLYFYWYRQILGQKVEFLVSFYNNEISEKSEIFDDQFSVERPDGSNFTLKIRSTKLEDSAMYFCASRSSEQFFGPGTRLTVL.

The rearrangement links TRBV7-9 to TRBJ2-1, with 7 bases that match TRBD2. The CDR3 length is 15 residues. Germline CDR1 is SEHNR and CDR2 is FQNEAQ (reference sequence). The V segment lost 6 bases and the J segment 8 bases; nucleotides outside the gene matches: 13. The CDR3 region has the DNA TGTGCCAGCAGGGACGACTGGGCGGGAGACCATGAGCAGTTCTTC. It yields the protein CASRDDWAGDHEQFF.

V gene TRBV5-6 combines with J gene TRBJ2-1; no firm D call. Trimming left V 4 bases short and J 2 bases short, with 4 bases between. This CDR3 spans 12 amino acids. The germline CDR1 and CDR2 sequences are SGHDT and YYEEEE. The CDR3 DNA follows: TGTGCCAGCAGCCCAACCTACAATGAGCAGTTCTTC. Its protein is CASSPTYNEQFF.